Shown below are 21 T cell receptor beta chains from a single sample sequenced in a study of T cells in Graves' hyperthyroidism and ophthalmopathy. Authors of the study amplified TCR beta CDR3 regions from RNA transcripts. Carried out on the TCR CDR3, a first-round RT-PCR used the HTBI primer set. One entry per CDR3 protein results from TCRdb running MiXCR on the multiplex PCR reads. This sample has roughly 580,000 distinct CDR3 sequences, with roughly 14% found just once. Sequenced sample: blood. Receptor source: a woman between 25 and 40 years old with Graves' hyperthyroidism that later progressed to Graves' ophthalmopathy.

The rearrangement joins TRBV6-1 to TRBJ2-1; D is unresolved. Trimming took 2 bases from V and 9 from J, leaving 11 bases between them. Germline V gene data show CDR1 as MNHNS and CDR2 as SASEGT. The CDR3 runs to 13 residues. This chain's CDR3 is CASSERLRAEQFF. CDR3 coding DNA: TGTGCCAGCAGTGAACGTTTACGGGCTGAGCAGTTCTTC.

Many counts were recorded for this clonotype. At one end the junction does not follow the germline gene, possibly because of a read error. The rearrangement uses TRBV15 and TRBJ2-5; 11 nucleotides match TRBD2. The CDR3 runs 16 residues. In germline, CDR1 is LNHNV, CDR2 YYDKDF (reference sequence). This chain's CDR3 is CATSRVSTSGTETQYF. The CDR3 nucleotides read TGTGCCACCAGCAGAGTTTCGACTAGCGGGACGGAGACCCAATACTTC.

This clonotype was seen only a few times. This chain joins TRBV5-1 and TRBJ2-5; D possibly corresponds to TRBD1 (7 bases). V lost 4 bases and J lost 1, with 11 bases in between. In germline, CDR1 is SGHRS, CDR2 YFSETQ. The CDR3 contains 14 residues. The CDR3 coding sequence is TGCGCCAGCAGCGGGGGGACAGTCCAAGAGACCCAGTACTTC. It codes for CASSGGTVQETQYF.

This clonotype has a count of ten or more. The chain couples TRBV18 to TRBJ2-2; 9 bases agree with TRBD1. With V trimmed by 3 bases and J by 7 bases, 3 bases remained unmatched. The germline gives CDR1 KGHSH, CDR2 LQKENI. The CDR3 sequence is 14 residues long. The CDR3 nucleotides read TGTGCCAGCTCACCGAGGACAGGGGACGGGGAGCTGTTTTTT. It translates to CASSPRTGDGELFF.

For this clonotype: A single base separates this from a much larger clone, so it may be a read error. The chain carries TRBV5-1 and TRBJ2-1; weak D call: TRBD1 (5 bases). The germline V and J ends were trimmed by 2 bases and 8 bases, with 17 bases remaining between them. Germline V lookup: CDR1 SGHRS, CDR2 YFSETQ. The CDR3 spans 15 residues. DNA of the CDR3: TGCGCCAGCAGCTTACAGAGGCAGGGCGGTGATGAGCAGTTCTTC. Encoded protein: CASSLQRQGGDEQFF.

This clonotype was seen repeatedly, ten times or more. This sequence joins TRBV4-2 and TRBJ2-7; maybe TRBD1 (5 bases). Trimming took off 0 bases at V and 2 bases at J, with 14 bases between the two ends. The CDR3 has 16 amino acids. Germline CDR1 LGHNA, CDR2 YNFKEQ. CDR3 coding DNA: TGTGCCAGCAGCCAAGATAACCAGGGCTCCCCCTACGAGCAGTACTTC. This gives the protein CASSQDNQGSPYEQYF.

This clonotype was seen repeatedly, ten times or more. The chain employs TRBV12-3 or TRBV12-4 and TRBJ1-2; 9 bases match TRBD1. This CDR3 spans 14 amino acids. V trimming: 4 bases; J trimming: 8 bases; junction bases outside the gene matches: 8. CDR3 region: CASSSGQGLGGYTF. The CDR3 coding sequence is TGTGCCAGCAGTTCGGGACAGGGACTGGGAGGCTACACCTTC.

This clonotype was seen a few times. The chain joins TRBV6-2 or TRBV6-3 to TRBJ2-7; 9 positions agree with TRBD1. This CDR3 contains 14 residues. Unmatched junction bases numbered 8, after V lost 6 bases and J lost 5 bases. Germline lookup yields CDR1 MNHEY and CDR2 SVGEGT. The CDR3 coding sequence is TGTGCCAGCAGCGACGGACAGGGGTTCGACGAGCAGTACTTC. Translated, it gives CASSDGQGFDEQYF.

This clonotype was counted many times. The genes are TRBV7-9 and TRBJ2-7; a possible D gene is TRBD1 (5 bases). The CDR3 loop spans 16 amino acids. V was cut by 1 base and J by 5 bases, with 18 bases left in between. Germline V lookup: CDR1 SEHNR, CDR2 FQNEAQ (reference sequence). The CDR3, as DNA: TGTGCCAGCAGCTTAGTAGAGAGGCAGGGTGGCGACGAGCAGTACTTC. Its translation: CASSLVERQGGDEQYF.

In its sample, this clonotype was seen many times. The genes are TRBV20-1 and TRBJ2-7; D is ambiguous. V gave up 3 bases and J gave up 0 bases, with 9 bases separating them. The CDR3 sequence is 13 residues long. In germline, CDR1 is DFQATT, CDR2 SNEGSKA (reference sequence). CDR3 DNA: TGCAGTGCTAGGGTTGCGGCCTCCTACGAGCAGTACTTC. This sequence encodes CSARVAASYEQYF.

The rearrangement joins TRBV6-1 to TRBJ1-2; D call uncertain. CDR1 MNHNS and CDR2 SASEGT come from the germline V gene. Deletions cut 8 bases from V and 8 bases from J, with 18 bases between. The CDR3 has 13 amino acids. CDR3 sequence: CASRRAGEWGYTF. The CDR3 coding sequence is TGTGCCAGCCGGAGGGCTGGGGAGTGGGGCTACACCTTC.

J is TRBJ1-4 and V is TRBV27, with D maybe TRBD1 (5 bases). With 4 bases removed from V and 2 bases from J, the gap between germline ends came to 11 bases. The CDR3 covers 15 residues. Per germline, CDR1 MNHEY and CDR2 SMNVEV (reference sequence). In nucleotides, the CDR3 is TGTGCCAGCAGTTCGGTGAAGGGGACTAATGAAAAACTGTTTTTT. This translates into CASSSVKGTNEKLFF. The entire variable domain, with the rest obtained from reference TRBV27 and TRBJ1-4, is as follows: EAQVTQNPRYLITVTGKKLTVTCSQNMNHEYMSWYRQDPGLGLRQIYYSMNVEVTDKGDVPEGYKVSRKEKRNFPLILESPSPNQTSLYFCASSSVKGTNEKLFFGSGTQLSVL.

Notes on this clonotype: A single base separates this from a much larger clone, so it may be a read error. In DNA form, the CDR3 reads TGTGCCAGCAGTTACTCGACTTTTCGACAGTGGAGCACAGATACGCAGTATTTT. It encodes CASSYSTFRQWSTDTQYF. The chain joins TRBV6-5 to TRBJ2-3; D is possibly TRBD1 (5 bases). The CDR3 length is 18 residues. Trimming removed 0 bases at V and 0 bases at J, with 16 bases between. Per germline, CDR1 MNHEY and CDR2 SVGAGI.

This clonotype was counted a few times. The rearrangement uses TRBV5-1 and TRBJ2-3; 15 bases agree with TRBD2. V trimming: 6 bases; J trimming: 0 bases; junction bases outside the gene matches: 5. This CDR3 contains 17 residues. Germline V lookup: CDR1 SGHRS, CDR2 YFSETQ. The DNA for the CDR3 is TGCGCCAGCACTATCGGACTAGCGGGAGGGAGCACAGATACGCAGTATTTT. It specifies CASTIGLAGGSTDTQYF.

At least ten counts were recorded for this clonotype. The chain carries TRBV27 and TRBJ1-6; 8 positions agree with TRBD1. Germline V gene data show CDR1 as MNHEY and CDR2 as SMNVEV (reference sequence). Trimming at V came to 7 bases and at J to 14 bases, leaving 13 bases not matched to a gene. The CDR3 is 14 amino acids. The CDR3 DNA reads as TGTGCCAGCATGTTGACAGGGGATGGGTTAGCCCTCCACTTT. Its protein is CASMLTGDGLALHF.

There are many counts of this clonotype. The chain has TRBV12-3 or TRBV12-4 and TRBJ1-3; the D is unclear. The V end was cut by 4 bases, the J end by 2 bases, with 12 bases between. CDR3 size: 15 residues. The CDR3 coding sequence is TGTGCCAGCAGTTCCCGGGAGAGTCCTGGAAACACCATATATTTT. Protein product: CASSSRESPGNTIYF.

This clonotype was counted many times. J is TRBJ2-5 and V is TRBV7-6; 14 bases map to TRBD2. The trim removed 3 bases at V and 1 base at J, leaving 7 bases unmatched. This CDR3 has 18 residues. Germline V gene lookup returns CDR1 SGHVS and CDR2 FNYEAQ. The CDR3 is CASSLGLAGDEGQETQYF. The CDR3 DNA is TGTGCCAGCAGCTTGGGACTAGCGGGAGATGAAGGCCAAGAGACCCAGTACTTC.

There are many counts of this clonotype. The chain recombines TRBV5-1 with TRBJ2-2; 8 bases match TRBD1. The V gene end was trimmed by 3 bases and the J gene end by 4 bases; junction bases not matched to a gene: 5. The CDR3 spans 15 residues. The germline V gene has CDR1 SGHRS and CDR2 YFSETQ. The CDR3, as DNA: TGCGCCAGCAGCTGGCAGGGGGCGCTCACCGGGGAGCTGTTTTTT. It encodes CASSWQGALTGELFF.

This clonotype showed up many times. The CDR3 region is CASGSGQAHTGANVLTF. In DNA form, the CDR3 reads TGTGCCAGCGGGTCGGGACAGGCCCACACTGGGGCCAACGTCCTGACTTTC. The rearrangement links TRBV6-1 to TRBJ2-6, with 8 bases lining up with TRBD1. The CDR3 extends over 17 amino acids. Germline V gene data show CDR1 as MNHNS and CDR2 as SASEGT. Trimming cost V 8 bases and J 2 bases; bases outside gene matches: 11.

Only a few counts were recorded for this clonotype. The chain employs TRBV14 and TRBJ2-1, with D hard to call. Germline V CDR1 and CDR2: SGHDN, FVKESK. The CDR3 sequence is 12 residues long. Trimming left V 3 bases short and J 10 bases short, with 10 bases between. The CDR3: CASSQGSREQFF. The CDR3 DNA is TGTGCCAGCAGCCAGGGGTCAAGAGAGCAGTTCTTC.

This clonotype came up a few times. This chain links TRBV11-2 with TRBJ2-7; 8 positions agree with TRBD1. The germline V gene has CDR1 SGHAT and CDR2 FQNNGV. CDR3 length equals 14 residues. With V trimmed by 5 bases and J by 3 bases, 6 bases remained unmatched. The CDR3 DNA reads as TGTGCCAGCAGCGGGGGACAGGAGCGCTACGAGCAGTACTTC. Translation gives CASSGGQERYEQYF.